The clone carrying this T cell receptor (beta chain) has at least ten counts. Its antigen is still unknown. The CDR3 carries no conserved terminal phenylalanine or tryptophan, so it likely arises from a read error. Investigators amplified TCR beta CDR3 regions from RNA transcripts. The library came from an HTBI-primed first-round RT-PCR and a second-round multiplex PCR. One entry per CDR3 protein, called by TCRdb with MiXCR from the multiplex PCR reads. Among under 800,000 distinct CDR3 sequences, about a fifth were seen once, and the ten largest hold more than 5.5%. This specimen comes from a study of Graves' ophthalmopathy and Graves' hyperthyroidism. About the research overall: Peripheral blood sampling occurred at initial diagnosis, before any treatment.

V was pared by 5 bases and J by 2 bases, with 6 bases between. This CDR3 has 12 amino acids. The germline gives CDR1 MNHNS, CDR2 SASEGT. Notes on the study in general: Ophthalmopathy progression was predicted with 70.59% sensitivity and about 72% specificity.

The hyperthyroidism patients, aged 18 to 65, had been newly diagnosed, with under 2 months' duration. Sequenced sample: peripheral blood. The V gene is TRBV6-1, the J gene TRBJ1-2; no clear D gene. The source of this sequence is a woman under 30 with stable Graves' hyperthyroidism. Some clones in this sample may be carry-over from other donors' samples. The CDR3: CASSTLNYGYTL. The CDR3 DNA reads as TGTGCCAGCAGTACCTTAAACTATGGCTACACCCTC.